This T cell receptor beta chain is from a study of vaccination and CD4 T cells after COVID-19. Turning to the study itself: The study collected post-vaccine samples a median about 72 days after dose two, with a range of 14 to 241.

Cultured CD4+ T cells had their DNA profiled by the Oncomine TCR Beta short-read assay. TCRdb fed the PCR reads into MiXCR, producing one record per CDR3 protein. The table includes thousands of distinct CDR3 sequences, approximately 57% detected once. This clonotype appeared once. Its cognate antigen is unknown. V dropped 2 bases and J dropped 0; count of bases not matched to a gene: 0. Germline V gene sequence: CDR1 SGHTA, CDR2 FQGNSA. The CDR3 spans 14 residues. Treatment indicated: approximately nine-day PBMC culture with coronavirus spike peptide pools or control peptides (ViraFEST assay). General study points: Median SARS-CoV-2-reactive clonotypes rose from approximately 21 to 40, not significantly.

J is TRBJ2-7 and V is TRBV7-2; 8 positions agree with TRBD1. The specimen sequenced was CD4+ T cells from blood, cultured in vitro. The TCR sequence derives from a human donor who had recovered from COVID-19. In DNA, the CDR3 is TGTGCCAGCAGCTTACAGGGGGCCTCCTACGAGCAGTACTTC. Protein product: CASSLQGASYEQYF.